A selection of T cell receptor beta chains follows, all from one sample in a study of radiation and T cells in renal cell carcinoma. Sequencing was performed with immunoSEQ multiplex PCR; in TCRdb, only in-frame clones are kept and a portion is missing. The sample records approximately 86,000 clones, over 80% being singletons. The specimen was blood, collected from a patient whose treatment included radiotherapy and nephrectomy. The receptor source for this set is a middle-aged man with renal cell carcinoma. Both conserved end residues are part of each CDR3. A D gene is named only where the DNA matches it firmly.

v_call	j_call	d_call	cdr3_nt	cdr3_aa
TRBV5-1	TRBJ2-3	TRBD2	TGCGCCAGCAGCTCGGCCAGGTCGGCGGGGGGTATCGCAGATACGCAGTATTTT	CASSSARSAGGIADTQYF
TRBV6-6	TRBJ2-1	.	TGTGCCAGCAGTTCAGGGTACAATGAGCAGTTCTTC	CASSSGYNEQFF
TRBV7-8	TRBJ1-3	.	TGTGCCAGCAGCCCCCCCAGGGCTGGTGGAAACACCATATATTTT	CASSPPRAGGNTIYF
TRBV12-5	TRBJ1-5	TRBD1	TGTGCTAGTGGTTTGGTACAACAGGGGCTTAATCAGCCCCAGCATTTT	CASGLVQQGLNQPQHF
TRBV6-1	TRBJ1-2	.	TGTGCCAGCAGTGAATACGGACCTACCTCCGGCGGCTACACCTTC	CASSEYGPTSGGYTF
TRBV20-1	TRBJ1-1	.	TGCAGTGCTAGGGAGGGAGAAGCTTTCTTT	CSAREGEAFF
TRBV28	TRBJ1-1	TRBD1	TGTGCCAGCAGTTCGGGGACAGGGAGGACGGCTTTCTTT	CASSSGTGRTAFF
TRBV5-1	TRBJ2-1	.	TGCGCCAGCAGCTTTGATCTAGTTAAGGGCAATGAGCAGTTCTTC	CASSFDLVKGNEQFF
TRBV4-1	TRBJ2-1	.	TGCGCCAGCAGCCACATGTCAGGGGACAATGAGCAGTTCTTC	CASSHMSGDNEQFF
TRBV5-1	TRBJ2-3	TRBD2	TGCGCCAGCAGCGGGGGGACTAGCGGATACACAGATACGCAGTATTTT	CASSGGTSGYTDTQYF